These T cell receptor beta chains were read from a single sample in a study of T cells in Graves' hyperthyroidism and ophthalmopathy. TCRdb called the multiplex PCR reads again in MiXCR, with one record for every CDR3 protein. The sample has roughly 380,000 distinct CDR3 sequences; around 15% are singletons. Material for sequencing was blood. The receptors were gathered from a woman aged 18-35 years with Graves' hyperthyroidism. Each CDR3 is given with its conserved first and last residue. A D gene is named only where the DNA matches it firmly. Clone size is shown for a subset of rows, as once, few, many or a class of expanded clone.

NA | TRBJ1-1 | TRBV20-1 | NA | CSAPGNTEAFF | TGCAGTGCTCCGGGGAACACTGAAGCTTTCTTT
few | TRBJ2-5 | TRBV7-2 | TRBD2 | CASSLTGTSGRSLETQYF | TGTGCCAGCAGCTTGACCGGGACTAGCGGGAGGAGTTTAGAGACCCAGTACTTC
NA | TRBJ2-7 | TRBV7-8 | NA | CASSFNEVYEQYF | TGTGCCAGCAGCTTTAATGAGGTCTACGAGCAGTACTTC
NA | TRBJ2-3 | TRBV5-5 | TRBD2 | CASSFFTSGTDTQYF | TGTGCCAGCAGCTTTTTTACTAGCGGCACAGATACGCAGTATTTT
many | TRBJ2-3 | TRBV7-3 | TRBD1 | CASSFGTGRTDTQYF | TGTGCCAGCAGCTTCGGGACAGGGAGGACAGATACGCAGTATTTT
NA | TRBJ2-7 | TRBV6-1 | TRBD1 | CASTNRGLSYEQYF | TGTGCCAGCACCAACAGGGGCCTCTCCTACGAGCAGTACTTC
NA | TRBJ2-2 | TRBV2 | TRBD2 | CASNLLTSGTGGELFF | TGTGCCAGCAACCTTCTGACTAGCGGGACCGGCGGGGAGCTGTTTTTT
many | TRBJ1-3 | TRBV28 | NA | CASSRLSSGNTIYF | TGTGCCAGCAGCCGCCTAAGCTCTGGAAACACCATATATTTT
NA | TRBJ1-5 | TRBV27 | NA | CASSSTIYGTRNSNQPQHF | TGTGCCAGCAGTTCCACAATCTACGGGACACGGAATAGCAATCAGCCCCAGCATTTT
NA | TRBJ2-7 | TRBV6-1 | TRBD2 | CASSQGLAGGGEQYF | TGTGCCAGCAGTCAAGGACTAGCGGGAGGCGGGGAGCAGTACTTC
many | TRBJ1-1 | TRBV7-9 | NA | CASSFTTGPEAFF | TGTGCCAGCAGCTTTACCACAGGGCCCGAAGCTTTCTTT
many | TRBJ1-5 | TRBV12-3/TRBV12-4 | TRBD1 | CASSRLGQLSGNQPQHF | TGTGCCAGCAGCCGCCTGGGACAGCTTTCCGGCAATCAGCCCCAGCATTTT
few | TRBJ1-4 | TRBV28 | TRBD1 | CASSQGATNEKLFF | TGTGCCAGCAGCCAGGGGGCGACTAATGAAAAACTGTTTTTT
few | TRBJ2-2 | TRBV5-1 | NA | CASGYGHNTGELFF | TGCGCCAGCGGCTATGGACACAACACCGGGGAGCTGTTTTTT
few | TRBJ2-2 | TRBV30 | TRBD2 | CALSQREAGELFF | TGTGCTCTTTCCCAACGGGAGGCCGGGGAGCTGTTTTTT
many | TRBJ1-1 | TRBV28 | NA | CASSIRKGNTEAFF | TGTGCCAGCAGTATTCGAAAGGGGAACACTGAAGCTTTCTTT
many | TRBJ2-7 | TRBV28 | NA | CASRAQEWGSSYEQYF | TGTGCCAGCAGGGCTCAGGAATGGGGAAGCTCCTACGAGCAGTACTTC
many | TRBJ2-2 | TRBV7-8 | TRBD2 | CASSLGASGGYGELFF | TGTGCCAGCAGCTTAGGGGCTAGCGGGGGCTACGGGGAGCTGTTTTTT
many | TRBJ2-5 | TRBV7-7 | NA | CASSLPLQGVGGSQYF | TGTGCTAGCAGCTTACCCCTCCAGGGGGTGGGGGGGTCTCAGTACTTC
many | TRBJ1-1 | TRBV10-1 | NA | CASSTKANTEAFF | TGCGCCAGCAGTACCAAAGCGAACACTGAAGCTTTCTTT
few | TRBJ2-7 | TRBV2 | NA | CAGLTEFEQYF | TGTGCCGGGCTGACAGAATTCGAGCAGTACTTC
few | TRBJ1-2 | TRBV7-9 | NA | CASSLEVGLGVLGYTF | TGTGCCAGCAGCTTAGAAGTCGGCTTAGGGGTTCTTGGCTACACCTTC
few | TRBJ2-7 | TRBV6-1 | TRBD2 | CASSALAGAYEQYF | TGTGCCAGCAGTGCCCTAGCGGGAGCCTACGAGCAGTACTTC
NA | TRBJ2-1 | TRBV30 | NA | CAWSALAIWSRDYNEQFF | TGTGCCTGGAGTGCGCTCGCGATATGGAGTCGGGACTACAATGAGCAGTTCTTC
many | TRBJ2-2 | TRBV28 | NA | CASTLPTSNTGELFF | TGTGCCAGCACCCTCCCGACCTCGAACACCGGGGAGCTGTTTTTT
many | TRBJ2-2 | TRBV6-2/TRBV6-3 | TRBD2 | CASRKQTSGVNTGELFF | TGTGCCAGCAGAAAACAGACTAGCGGAGTGAACACCGGGGAGCTGTTTTTT
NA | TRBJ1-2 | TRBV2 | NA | CASTKPGRGPGGYTF | TGTGCCAGCACCAAACCCGGCAGGGGCCCCGGTGGCTACACCTTC
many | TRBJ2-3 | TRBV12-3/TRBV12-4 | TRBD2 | CASSSTSAGDTQYF | TGTGCCAGCAGTTCGACTAGCGCGGGAGATACGCAGTATTTT
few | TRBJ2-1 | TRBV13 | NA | CASSTNSGNEQFF | TGTGCCAGCAGCACTAATAGCGGCAATGAGCAGTTCTTC
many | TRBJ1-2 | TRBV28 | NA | CASSPPGDHYGYTF | TGTGCCAGCAGTCCCCCCGGGGACCACTATGGCTACACCTTC
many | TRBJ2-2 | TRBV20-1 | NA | CSARYDGELFF | TGCAGTGCTAGATACGATGGGGAGCTGTTTTTT
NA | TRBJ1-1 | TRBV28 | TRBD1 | CASSLDDRATFF | TGTGCCAGCAGTTTGGACGACAGGGCGACTTTCTTT
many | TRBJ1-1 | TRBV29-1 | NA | CSPLSPMRGEAFF | TGCAGCCCTCTTTCCCCTATGCGCGGTGAAGCTTTCTTT
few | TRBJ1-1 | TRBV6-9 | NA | CASSYQTAGWSTEAFF | TGTGCCAGCAGTTATCAAACAGCGGGATGGTCCACTGAAGCTTTCTTT
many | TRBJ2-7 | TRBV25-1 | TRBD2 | CASSGTSGRSGREQYF | TGTGCCAGCAGCGGGACTAGCGGGAGAAGCGGTCGAGAGCAGTACTTC
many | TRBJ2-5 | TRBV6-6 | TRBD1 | CASSYSRGLGETQYF | TGTGCCAGCAGTTACTCCAGGGGGCTTGGGGAGACCCAGTACTTC
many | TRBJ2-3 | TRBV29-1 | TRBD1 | CSVETGGADTQYF | TGCAGCGTCGAGACAGGGGGCGCAGATACGCAGTATTTT
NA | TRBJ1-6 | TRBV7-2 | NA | CASSLGGTTNSPLHF | TGTGCCAGCAGCTTAGGAGGGACAACTAATTCACCCCTCCACTTT
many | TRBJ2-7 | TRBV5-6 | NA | CASSPGGAYEQYF | TGTGCCAGCAGCCCAGGAGGGGCGTACGAGCAGTACTTC
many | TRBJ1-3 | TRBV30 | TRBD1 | CAWREPGGSGNTIYF | TGTGCCTGGAGGGAACCAGGGGGATCTGGAAACACCATATATTTT
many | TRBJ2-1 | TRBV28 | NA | CASSFLLKSSYNEQFF | TGTGCCAGCAGTTTCCTTCTCAAGAGCTCCTACAATGAGCAGTTCTTC
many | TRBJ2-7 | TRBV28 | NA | CASSPLATYEQYF | TGTGCCAGCAGCCCATTAGCGACCTACGAGCAGTACTTC